The 24 T cell receptor beta chains below come from one sample, sequenced in a study of T-cell reconstitution after alpha-beta-depleted transplantation in children. TCRbeta library construction was performed incorporating unique molecular identifiers. MiXCR, run by TCRdb on the PCR reads, gives a single entry per CDR3 protein. The table has 900,000 or so distinct CDR3 sequences, roughly 15% seen once; the top ten hold approximately 4.5%. The material sequenced was PBMCs, mostly from graft donor cells, taken 360 days after TCRalphabeta/CD19-depleted stem cell transplant. The source of these receptors is a male patient under 18 who had a stem cell transplant for acute lymphoblastic leukemia, so the T cells may come from the graft donor.

This chain joins TRBV5-1 and TRBJ2-1; 11 positions match TRBD2. The germline V gene has CDR1 SGHRS and CDR2 YFSETQ. This CDR3 is built from 16 residues. V dropped 2 bases and J dropped 9; count of bases not matched to a gene: 10. CDR3 sequence: CASSFPGTSGFGEQFF. In DNA form, the CDR3 reads TGCGCCAGCAGCTTTCCCGGGACTAGCGGATTCGGTGAGCAGTTCTTC. Full variable domain (rest looked up from reference TRBV5-1 and TRBJ2-1): KAGVTQTPRYLIKTRGQQVTLSCSPISGHRSVSWYQQTPGQGLQFLFEYFSETQRNKGNFPGRFSGRQFSNSRSEMNVSTLELGDSALYLCASSFPGTSGFGEQFFGPGTRLTVL.

V is TRBV20-1 and J is TRBJ2-3; perhaps D is TRBD1 or TRBD2 (6 bases each). CDR1 DFQATT and CDR2 SNEGSKA come from the germline V gene (reference sequence). The length of the CDR3 is 16 residues. The V end lost 1 base, the J end lost 4 bases, and 18 bases lay between the germline ends. In DNA form, the CDR3 reads TGCAGTGCTAGAGTTCTCTTGGAGGGGGAGGCAGATACGCAGTATTTT. This sequence encodes CSARVLLEGEADTQYF.

This clonotype was observed a few times. V is TRBV29-1 and J is TRBJ1-2; the D is unclear. The CDR3 has 11 amino acids. Germline assignment: CDR1 SQVTM and CDR2 ANQGSEA. V was clipped by 3 bases and J by 4 bases, with 6 bases between them. Written as DNA, the CDR3 is TGCAGCGTTGAGGAGTCCTATGGCTACACCTTC. This translates into CSVEESYGYTF. Complete variable domain (other parts from reference TRBV29-1 and TRBJ1-2): SAVISQKPSRDICQRGTSLTIQCQVDSQVTMMFWYRQQPGQSLTLIATANQGSEATYESGFVIDKFPISRPNLTFSTLTVSNMSPEDSSIYLCSVEESYGYTFGSGTRLTVV.

CDR3 residues: CASSFRTAEETQYF. CDR3 DNA sequence: TGTGCCAGCAGCTTCCGGACAGCGGAGGAGACCCAGTACTTC. The gene calls are TRBV7-9 and TRBJ2-5, with TRBD1 as a possible D gene (6 bases). Germline assignment: CDR1 SEHNR and CDR2 FQNEAQ (reference sequence). Trimming took off 3 bases at V and 5 bases at J, with 13 bases between the two ends. The CDR3 covers 14 residues.

The J gene is TRBJ2-7, the V gene TRBV7-9; 12 bases are a match to TRBD2. CDR1 is SEHNR, CDR2 FQNEAQ, per germline (reference sequence). The trim removed 5 bases at V and 5 bases at J, leaving 7 bases unmatched. CDR3 length equals 15 residues. CDR3 sequence: CASSPLAGGPHEQYF. DNA of the CDR3: TGTGCCAGCAGCCCCCTAGCGGGAGGGCCTCACGAGCAGTACTTC.

The genes are TRBV7-6 and TRBJ2-7; 9 bases align to TRBD2. There are 16 residues in the CDR3. The ends lost 0 bases at V and 3 bases at J; junction bases unmatched: 6. Germline V gene lookup returns CDR1 SGHVS and CDR2 FNYEAQ. CDR3 bases: TGTGCCAGCAGCTTAGCCGAGACTAGCGGTGGCTACGAGCAGTACTTC. Residues: CASSLAETSGGYEQYF.

V gene TRBV6-2 or TRBV6-3 combines with J gene TRBJ2-7, with TRBD2 matching 8 bases. This CDR3 region has 17 residues. With V trimmed by 2 bases and J by 0 bases, 9 bases remained unmatched. Germline lookup yields CDR1 MNHEY and CDR2 SVGEGT. CDR3 sequence (DNA): TGTGCCAGCAGTTACGCATTCGGGGGGGGAAGCTCCTACGAGCAGTACTTC. It yields the protein CASSYAFGGGSSYEQYF.

The chain combines TRBV24-1 with TRBJ2-3, with 13 bases that match TRBD2. The V segment lost 4 bases and the J segment 1 base; nucleotides outside the gene matches: 1. Germline CDR1 KGHDR, CDR2 SFDVKD. The CDR3 spans 16 residues. The CDR3 DNA reads TGTGCCACCAGTGAGGGGACTAGCGGGGGCACAGATACGCAGTATTTT. This encodes CATSEGTSGGTDTQYF.

This clonotype was picked up a small number of times. The V gene is TRBV5-1, the J gene TRBJ2-2; 8 positions agree with TRBD1. The CDR3 covers 16 residues. CDR1 and CDR2 (germline): SGHRS, YFSETQ. V gave up 4 bases and J gave up 2 bases; unmatched junction bases: 7. The CDR3 here is CASSTGTGVNTGELFF. The CDR3, as DNA: TGCGCCAGCAGCACCGGGACAGGCGTCAACACCGGGGAGCTGTTTTTT.

This clonotype was detected many times. This chain joins TRBV3-1 and TRBJ2-7; no clear D. CDR1 is LGHDT, CDR2 YNNKEL, per germline (reference sequence). V was pared by 0 bases and J by 1 base, with 10 bases between. The CDR3 length is 15 residues. Written as DNA, the CDR3 is TGTGCCAGCAGCCAAGATCCCAGGAAATCCTACGAGCAGTACTTC. It yields the protein CASSQDPRKSYEQYF.

This clonotype was observed many times. This chain links TRBV29-1 with TRBJ2-2; D is possibly TRBD2 (5 bases). CDR1 is SQVTM and CDR2 is ANQGSEA in the germline V gene. V was pared by 2 bases and J by 7 bases, with 11 bases between. CDR3 length: 13 amino acids. This chain's CDR3 is CSVERDTVGELFF. The CDR3 DNA reads TGCAGCGTTGAACGGGATACGGTCGGGGAGCTGTTTTTT.

The chain combines TRBV5-1 with TRBJ2-4, with 9 bases matching TRBD1. CDR3 length: 17 amino acids. The V and J ends lost 2 bases and 1 base, in that order; junction bases with no gene match: 7. CDR1 and CDR2 (germline): SGHRS, YFSETQ. Here the CDR3 reads CASSFQGQGMAKNIQYF. CDR3 DNA sequence: TGCGCCAGCAGCTTTCAAGGACAGGGGATGGCCAAAAACATTCAGTACTTC.

There are a few counts of this clonotype. The rearrangement uses TRBV12-3 or TRBV12-4 and TRBJ2-1; 7 positions match TRBD1. V gave up 6 bases and J gave up 7 bases; unmatched junction bases: 6. The CDR3 is made up of 13 amino acids. This CDR3 is CASRQQGLNEQFF. The CDR3 DNA sequence: TGTGCCAGCAGGCAACAGGGGTTGAATGAGCAGTTCTTC.

This clonotype was counted a few times. The chain carries TRBV12-3 or TRBV12-4 and TRBJ1-2; TRBD1 agrees at 8 bases. Germline trimming cut 3 bases from V and 7 bases from J; bases unmatched to any gene: 4. The CDR3 consists of 13 residues. The CDR3 protein is CASSFGQGCGYTF. Written as DNA, the CDR3 is TGTGCCAGCAGTTTCGGACAGGGTTGTGGCTACACCTTC.

The rearrangement joins TRBV12-3 or TRBV12-4 to TRBJ2-7; D unresolved. The V end was cut by 9 bases, the J end by 3 bases, with 9 bases between. The CDR3 runs to 11 residues. DNA for the CDR3: TGTGCCAGTGGGGTGGACTACGAGCAGTACTTC. It is translated as CASGVDYEQYF.

The chain combines TRBV7-9 with TRBJ2-7; D is unresolved. Between the trimmed V and J ends, which lost 0 bases and 5 bases, there was a span of 8 bases. This CDR3 spans 13 amino acids. CDR1 SEHNR and CDR2 FQNEAQ come from the germline V gene (reference sequence). CDR3 residues: CASSLAIRDEQYF. The CDR3, as DNA: TGTGCCAGCAGCTTAGCAATCCGGGACGAGCAGTACTTC.

This chain links TRBV12-3 or TRBV12-4 with TRBJ2-3; TRBD2 matches at 9 bases. V gave up 4 bases and J gave up 6 bases; unmatched junction bases: 8. There are 15 residues in the CDR3. The CDR3 DNA follows: TGTGCCAGCAGTTATAGCAGCGGGAGGACTGATACGCAGTATTTT. The encoded protein is CASSYSSGRTDTQYF.

Only a few counts were recorded for this clonotype. The CDR3 region has the DNA TGCGCCAGCAGCACCACAGGAGTTCTCTACGAGCAGTACTTC. Residues: CASSTTGVLYEQYF. The chain joins TRBV5-1 to TRBJ2-7; tentative D call: TRBD1 (5 bases). V was clipped by 4 bases and J by 3 bases, with 14 bases between them. The CDR3 consists of 14 residues. Germline-derived CDR1 and CDR2 are SGHRS and YFSETQ.

Only a few counts were recorded for this clonotype. The CDR3 bases are TGCAGTGCTCGAACGGGAGATGCAACTAATGAAAAACTGTTTTTT. This translates into CSARTGDATNEKLFF. This chain connects TRBV20-1 to TRBJ1-4; D is ambiguous. Germline CDR1 is DFQATT and CDR2 is SNEGSKA (reference sequence). The V and J ends lost 5 bases and 0 bases respectively, with 13 bases between them. There are 15 residues in the CDR3.

V is TRBV2 and J is TRBJ1-1; 11 bases agree with TRBD1. From germline, CDR1 is SNHLY and CDR2 FYNNEI. The CDR3 is 17 amino acids. Unmatched junction bases numbered 24, after V lost 11 bases and J lost 10 bases. The CDR3 DNA reads TGTGCCCGCCGGAGAGCGGACAGGGGGCGAAAGGTCCCCCGAGCTTTCTTT. Translation: CARRRADRGRKVPRAFF.

The genes are TRBV5-1 and TRBJ2-1; D is perhaps TRBD1 or TRBD2 (6 bases each). Per germline, CDR1 SGHRS and CDR2 YFSETQ. This CDR3 is 15 amino acids long. V was cut by 1 base and J by 12 bases, with 20 bases left in between. The CDR3 coding sequence is TGCGCCAGCAGCTTGACCCGGGGGCTCATCGTGATGCAGTTCTTC. Protein product: CASSLTRGLIVMQFF. Variable domain in full (rest from reference TRBV5-1 and TRBJ2-1): KAGVTQTPRYLIKTRGQQVTLSCSPISGHRSVSWYQQTPGQGLQFLFEYFSETQRNKGNFPGRFSGRQFSNSRSEMNVSTLELGDSALYLCASSLTRGLIVMQFFGPGTRLTVL.

The V and J genes are TRBV27 and TRBJ2-7; tentative D call: TRBD2 (5 bases). CDR1 MNHEY and CDR2 SMNVEV come from the germline V gene (reference sequence). V was pared by 3 bases and J by 0 bases, with 15 bases between. There are 16 residues in the CDR3. This chain's CDR3 is CASSLSMRASSYEQYF. DNA of the CDR3: TGTGCCAGCAGTTTGTCCATGCGGGCTAGCTCCTACGAGCAGTACTTC.

This clonotype was seen more than once but under ten times. The rearrangement links TRBV3-1 to TRBJ2-2; TRBD2 agrees at 10 bases. V shed 1 base, J shed 2 bases, and the junction held 13 bases outside the gene matches. This CDR3 is 20 amino acids long. CDR1 and CDR2 from the germline V gene are LGHDT and YNNKEL (reference sequence). The CDR3: CASSQVDKAGLAYNTGELFF. The CDR3 DNA is TGTGCCAGCAGCCAAGTCGATAAAGCGGGACTAGCGTATAACACCGGGGAGCTGTTTTTT.

A few counts support this clonotype. The chain has TRBV7-3 and TRBJ2-1; D gene unclear. V gave up 1 base and J gave up 6 bases, with 7 bases separating them. CDR1 is SGHTA, CDR2 FQGTGA, per germline. This CDR3 contains 13 residues. The CDR3 sequence: CASSLILSNEQFF. The CDR3 DNA is TGTGCCAGCAGCTTAATACTTAGCAATGAGCAGTTCTTC.